The source of this TCR beta chain is a study of cytomegalovirus exposure and HLA in healthy donors. Study as a whole: A previous analysis identified 95 million to 130 million unique TCR beta sequences derived from around 200 million T cells.

After removal of 3 bases from V and 0 bases from J, the junction contained 8 bases not matched to a gene. CDR1 is SGHTA, CDR2 FQGNSA, per germline. The CDR3 runs to 17 residues. The primer mix had 60 Vbeta and 13 Jbeta primers. Per the authors' pipeline: Per a later analysis, the number of unique TCR beta chains was roughly 80 million, of which 8.5 million to 11 million were shared. The method was immunoSEQ multiplex PCR; TCRdb's version includes in-frame clones alone and lacks a portion of them. The V and J calls and the clone size are those of that table, but D and trimming were determined from the DNA. This sample yields roughly 190,000 clones, of which more than 60% are seen a single time; approximately 2.1% belongs to the top ten.

The genes are TRBV7-2 and TRBJ2-3; 8 nucleotides match TRBD2. The clonotype was recovered from a woman younger than 45 in good health and CMV-seropositive. Sequenced sample: PBMCs. CDR3 in amino acids: CASSFNLGGGSTDTQYF. CDR3 nucleotides: TGTGCCAGCAGCTTTAACCTAGGCGGGGGGAGCACAGATACGCAGTATTTT.